The T cell receptor beta chain described here comes from a study of blood T cell repertoires in COVID-19. CDR3 size: 13 residues. Trimming shortened V by 4 bases and J by 5 bases, and 11 bases separated the two germline ends. The germline CDR1 and CDR2 sequences are SGHTA and FQGNSA. TCRdb's copy holds only in-frame clones and misses some; the assay was immunoSEQ multiplex PCR. The table has roughly 81,000 clones, about nine tenths seen once; the top ten hold 1.5% to 2%. The chain employs TRBV7-2 and TRBJ2-5, with D perhaps matching TRBD1 (7 bases). This receptor was taken from a woman in her forties or fifties in a cohort sampled during active COVID-19. The sequenced sample consisted of peripheral blood. The CDR3 bases are TGTGCCAGCAGCTCCGCAGGGGGGGAGACCCAGTACTTC. Protein product: CASSSAGGETQYF.